The source of this T cell receptor beta chain is a study of CD8 T cells in ankylosing spondylitis. Study outcomes and limitations: Relatively scarce in peripheral blood, disease-linked clones were CD8+.

MiXCR was run by TCRdb on the 5' RACE reads, yielding one entry per CDR3 protein. This sample has roughly 69,000 distinct CDR3 sequences, with less than 6% found just once. This clonotype was picked up many times. What it binds is not known. The receptor was derived from a male donor with ankylosing spondylitis or in good health (not recorded which). Sequenced material: blood, either unsorted or a sorted T cell fraction (not recorded which).

The CDR3 loop is CASSQGPFNRAGELFF. CDR3 DNA sequence: TGCGCCAGCAGCCAAGGCCCGTTTAACAGGGCCGGGGAGCTGTTTTTT. This chain links TRBV4-3 with TRBJ2-2; D is possibly TRBD1 (6 bases). This CDR3 comprises 16 residues. Looked up from germline, CDR1 is LGHNA and CDR2 is YSLEER. The V end was cut by 1 base, the J end by 6 bases, with 15 bases between.